This T cell receptor (beta chain) was documented in a study of blood T cell repertoires in COVID-19. Sequencing used immunoSEQ multiplex PCR; TCRdb keeps in-frame clones, though not all of them. This table holds approximately 150,000 clones, approximately 79% found once. Germline CDR1 and CDR2: SNHLY and FYNNEI. There are 14 residues in the CDR3. The V gene lost 7 bases and the J gene lost 3 bases, with 15 bases spanning the gap. V usage is TRBV2 and J usage is TRBJ1-1; no definite D call. Sequenced input: peripheral blood. The sequence was obtained from a woman aged 80 or older with acute or convalescent COVID-19. The CDR3 DNA reads TGTGCCAGCAAAAAGGTCGGGTGGGACACTGAAGCTTTCTTT. Amino acid sequence: CASKKVGWDTEAFF.